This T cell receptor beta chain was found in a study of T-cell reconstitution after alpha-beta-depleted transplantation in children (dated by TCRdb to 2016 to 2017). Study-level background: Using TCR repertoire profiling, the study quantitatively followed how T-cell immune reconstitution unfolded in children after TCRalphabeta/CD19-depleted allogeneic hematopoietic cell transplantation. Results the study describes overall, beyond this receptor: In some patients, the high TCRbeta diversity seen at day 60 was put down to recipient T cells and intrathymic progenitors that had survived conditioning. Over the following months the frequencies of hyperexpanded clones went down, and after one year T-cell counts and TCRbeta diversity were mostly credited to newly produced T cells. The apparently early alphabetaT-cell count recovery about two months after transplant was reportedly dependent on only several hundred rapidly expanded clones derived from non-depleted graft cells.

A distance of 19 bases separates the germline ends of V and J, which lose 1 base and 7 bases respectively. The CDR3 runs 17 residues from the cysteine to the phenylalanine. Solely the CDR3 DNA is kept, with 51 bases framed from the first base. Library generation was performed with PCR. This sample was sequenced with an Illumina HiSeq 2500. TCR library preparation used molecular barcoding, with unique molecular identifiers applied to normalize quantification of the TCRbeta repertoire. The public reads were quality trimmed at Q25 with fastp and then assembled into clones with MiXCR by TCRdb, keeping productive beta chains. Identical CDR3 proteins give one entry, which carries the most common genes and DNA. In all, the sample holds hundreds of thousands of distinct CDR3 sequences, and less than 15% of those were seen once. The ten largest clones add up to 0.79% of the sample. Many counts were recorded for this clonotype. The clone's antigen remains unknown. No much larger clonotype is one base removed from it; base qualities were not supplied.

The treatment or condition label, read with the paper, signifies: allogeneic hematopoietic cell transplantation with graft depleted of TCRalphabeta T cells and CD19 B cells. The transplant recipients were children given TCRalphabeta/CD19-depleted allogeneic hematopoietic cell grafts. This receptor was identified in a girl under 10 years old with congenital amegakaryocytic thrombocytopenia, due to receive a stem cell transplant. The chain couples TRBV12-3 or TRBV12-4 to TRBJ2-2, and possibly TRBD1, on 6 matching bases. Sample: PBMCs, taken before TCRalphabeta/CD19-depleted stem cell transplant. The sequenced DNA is TGTGCCAGCAGTTTAGTGCCAGGGGCCGATAGGGACGGGGAGCTGTTTTTT. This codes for CASSLVPGADRDGELFF.